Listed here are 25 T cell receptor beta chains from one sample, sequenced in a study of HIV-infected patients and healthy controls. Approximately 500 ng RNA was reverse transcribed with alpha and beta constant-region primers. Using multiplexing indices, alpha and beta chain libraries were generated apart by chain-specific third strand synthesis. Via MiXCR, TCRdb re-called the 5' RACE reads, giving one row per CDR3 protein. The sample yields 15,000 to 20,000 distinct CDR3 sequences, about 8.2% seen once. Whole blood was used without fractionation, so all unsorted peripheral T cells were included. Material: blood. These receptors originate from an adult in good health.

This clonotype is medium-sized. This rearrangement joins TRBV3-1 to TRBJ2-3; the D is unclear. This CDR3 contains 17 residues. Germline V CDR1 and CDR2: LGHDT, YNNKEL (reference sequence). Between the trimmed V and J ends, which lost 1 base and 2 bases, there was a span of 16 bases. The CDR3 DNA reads TGTGCCAGCAGCCAAGGAAACCTGGGCGAATACACAGATACGCAGTATTTT. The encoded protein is CASSQGNLGEYTDTQYF.

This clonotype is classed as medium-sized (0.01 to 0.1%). In nucleotides, the CDR3 is TGCGCCAGCAGTGAGTCGTTACGCAAAAACATTCAGTACTTC. As protein: CASSESLRKNIQYF. The chain combines TRBV10-1 with TRBJ2-4; D not resolved. Germline CDR1 is WNHNN and CDR2 is SYGVQD (reference sequence). There are 14 residues in the CDR3. V shed 0 bases and J shed 3 bases, with 6 bases lying between them.

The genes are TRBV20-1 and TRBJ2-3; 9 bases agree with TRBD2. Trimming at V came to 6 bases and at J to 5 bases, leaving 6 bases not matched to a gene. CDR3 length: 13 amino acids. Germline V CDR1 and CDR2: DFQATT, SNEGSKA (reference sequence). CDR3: CSARLAGLDTQYF. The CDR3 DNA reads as TGCAGTGCCCGGCTAGCGGGACTAGATACGCAGTATTTT.

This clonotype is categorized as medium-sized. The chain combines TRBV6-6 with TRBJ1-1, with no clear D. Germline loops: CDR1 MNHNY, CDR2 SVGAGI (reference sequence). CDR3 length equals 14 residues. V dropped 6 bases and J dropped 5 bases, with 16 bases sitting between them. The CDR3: CASRADGVGTEAFF. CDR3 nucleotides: TGTGCCAGCAGGGCGGACGGTGTGGGAACTGAAGCTTTCTTT.

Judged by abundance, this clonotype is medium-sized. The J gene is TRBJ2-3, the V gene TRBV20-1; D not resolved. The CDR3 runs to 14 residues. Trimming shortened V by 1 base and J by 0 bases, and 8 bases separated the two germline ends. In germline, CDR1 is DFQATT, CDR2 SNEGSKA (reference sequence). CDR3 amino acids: CSARVAVSTDTQYF. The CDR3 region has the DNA TGCAGTGCTAGAGTTGCAGTAAGCACAGATACGCAGTATTTT.

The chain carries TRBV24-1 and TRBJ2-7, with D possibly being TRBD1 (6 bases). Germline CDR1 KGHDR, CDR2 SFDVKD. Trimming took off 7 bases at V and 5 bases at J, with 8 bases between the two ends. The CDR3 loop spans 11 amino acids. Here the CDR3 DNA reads TGTGCCACCAGACAGGGCAACGAGCAGTACTTC. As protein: CATRQGNEQYF.

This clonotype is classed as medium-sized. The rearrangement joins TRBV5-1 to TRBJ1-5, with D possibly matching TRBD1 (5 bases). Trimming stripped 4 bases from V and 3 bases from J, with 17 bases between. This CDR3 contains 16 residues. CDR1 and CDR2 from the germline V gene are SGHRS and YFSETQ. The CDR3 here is CASSAGRRGYNQPQHF. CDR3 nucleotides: TGCGCCAGCAGCGCGGGGCGCCGGGGCTACAATCAGCCCCAGCATTTT.

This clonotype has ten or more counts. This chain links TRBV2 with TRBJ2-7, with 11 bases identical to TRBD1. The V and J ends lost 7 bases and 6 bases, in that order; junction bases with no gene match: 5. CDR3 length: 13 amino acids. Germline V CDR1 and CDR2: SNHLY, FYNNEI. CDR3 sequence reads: CASTWTGGAEQYF. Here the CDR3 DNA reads TGTGCCAGCACCTGGACAGGGGGCGCCGAGCAGTACTTC. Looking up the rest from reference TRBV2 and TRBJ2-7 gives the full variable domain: EPEVTQTPSHQVTQMGQEVILRCVPISNHLYFYWYRQILGQKVEFLVSFYNNEISEKSEIFDDQFSVERPDGSNFTLKIRSTKLEDSAMYFCASTWTGGAEQYFGPGTRLTVT.

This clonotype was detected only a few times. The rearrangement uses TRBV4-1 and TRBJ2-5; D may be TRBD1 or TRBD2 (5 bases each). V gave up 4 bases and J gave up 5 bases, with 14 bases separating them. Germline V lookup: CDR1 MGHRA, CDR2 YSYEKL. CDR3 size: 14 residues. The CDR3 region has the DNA TGCGCCAGCAGCCGAGAAGGGGAGTCGGAGACCCAGTACTTC. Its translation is CASSREGESETQYF.

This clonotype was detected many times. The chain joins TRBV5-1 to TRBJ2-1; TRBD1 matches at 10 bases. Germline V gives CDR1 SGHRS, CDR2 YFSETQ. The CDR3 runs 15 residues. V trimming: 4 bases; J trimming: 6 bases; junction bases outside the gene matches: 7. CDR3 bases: TGCGCCAGCAGCCCGGGACAGGGGTCCCGCAATGAGCAGTTCTTC. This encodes CASSPGQGSRNEQFF.

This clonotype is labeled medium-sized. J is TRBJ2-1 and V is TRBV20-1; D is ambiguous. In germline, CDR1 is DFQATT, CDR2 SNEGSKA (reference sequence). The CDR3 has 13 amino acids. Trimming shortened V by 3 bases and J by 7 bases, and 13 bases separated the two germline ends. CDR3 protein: CSASDHSRNEQFF. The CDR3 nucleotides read TGCAGTGCTAGTGACCACTCGCGTAATGAGCAGTTCTTC.

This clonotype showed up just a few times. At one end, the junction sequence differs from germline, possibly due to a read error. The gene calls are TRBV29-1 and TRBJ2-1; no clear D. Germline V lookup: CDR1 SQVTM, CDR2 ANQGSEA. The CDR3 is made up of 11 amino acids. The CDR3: CSVEVGNEQFF. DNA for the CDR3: TGCAGCGTAGAAGTAGGGAATGAGCAGTTCTTC.

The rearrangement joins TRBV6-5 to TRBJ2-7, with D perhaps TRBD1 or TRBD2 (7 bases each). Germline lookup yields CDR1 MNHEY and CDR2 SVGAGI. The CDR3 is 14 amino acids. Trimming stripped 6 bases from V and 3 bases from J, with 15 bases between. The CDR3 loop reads CASRREGTDYEQYF. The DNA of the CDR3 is TGTGCCAGCAGAAGGGAGGGGACAGACTACGAGCAGTACTTC.

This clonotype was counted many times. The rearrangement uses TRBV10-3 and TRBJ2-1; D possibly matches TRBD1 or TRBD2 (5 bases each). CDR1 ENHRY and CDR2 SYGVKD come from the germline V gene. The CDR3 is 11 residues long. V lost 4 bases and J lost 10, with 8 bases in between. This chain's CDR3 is CAISVGAEQFF. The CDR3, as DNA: TGTGCCATCAGTGTCGGGGCCGAGCAGTTCTTC.

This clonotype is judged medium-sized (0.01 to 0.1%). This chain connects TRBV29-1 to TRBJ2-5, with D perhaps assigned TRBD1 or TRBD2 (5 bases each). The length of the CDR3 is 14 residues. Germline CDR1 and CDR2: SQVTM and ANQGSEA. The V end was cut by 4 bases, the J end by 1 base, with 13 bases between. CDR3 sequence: CSVVPTGAQETQYF. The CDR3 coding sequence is TGCAGCGTTGTCCCCACCGGGGCCCAAGAGACCCAGTACTTC.

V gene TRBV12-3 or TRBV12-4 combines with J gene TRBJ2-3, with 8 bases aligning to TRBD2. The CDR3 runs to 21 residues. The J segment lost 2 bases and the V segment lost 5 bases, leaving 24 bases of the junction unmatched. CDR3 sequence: CASSKRRSGLLQREFTDTQYF. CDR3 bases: TGTGCCAGCAGTAAGAGACGGAGTGGGCTACTCCAGCGGGAGTTCACAGATACGCAGTATTTT.

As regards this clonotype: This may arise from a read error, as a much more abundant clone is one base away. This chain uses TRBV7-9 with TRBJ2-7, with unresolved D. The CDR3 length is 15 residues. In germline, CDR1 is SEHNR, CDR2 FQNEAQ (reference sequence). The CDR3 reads CDSSLLTGGSYEQYF. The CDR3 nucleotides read TGTGACAGCAGCTTATTAACTGGTGGGTCCTACGAGCAGTACTTC.

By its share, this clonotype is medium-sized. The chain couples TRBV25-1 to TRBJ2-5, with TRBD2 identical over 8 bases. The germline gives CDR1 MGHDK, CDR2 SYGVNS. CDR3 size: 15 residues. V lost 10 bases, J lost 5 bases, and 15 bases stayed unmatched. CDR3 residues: CATSGGLAVTETQYF. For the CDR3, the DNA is TGTGCCACCTCGGGAGGGCTAGCGGTAACGGAGACCCAGTACTTC.

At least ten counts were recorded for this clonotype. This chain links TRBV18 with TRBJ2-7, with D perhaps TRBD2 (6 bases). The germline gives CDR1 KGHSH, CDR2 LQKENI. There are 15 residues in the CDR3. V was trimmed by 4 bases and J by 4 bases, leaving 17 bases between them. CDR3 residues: CASSRGSGRGYEQYF. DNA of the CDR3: TGTGCCAGCTCACGCGGGTCGGGGCGGGGATACGAGCAGTACTTC.

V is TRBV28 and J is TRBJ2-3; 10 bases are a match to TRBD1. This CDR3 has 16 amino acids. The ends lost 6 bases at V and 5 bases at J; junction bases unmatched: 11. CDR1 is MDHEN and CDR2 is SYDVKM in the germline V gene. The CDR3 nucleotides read TGTGCCAGCAGCCCCCAACCGGGACAGGGGATAGATACGCAGTATTTT. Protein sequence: CASSPQPGQGIDTQYF. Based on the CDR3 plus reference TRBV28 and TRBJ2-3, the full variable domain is DVKVTQSSRYLVKRTGEKVFLECVQDMDHENMFWYRQDPGLGLRLIYFSYDVKMKEKGDIPEGYSVSREKKERFSLILESASTNQTSMYLCASSPQPGQGIDTQYFGPGTRLTVL.

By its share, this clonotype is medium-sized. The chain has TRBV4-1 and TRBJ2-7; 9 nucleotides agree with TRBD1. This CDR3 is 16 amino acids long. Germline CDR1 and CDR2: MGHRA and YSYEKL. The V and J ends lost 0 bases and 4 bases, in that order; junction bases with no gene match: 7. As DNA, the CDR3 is TGCGCCAGCAGCCAAGAAAACAGGGGGCGCAAGTACGAGCAGTACTTC. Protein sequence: CASSQENRGRKYEQYF.

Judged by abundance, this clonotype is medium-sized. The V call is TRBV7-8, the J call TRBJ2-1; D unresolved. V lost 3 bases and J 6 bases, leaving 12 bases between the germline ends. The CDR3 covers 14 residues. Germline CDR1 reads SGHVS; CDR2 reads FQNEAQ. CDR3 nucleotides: TGTGCCAGCAGCTTTTCCCTTAGCCGCAATGAGCAGTTCTTC. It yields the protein CASSFSLSRNEQFF.

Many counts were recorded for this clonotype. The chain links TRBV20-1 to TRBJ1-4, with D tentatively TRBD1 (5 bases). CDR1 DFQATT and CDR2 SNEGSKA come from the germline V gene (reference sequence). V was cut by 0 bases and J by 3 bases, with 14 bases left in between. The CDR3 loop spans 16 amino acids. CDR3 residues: CSARDKGMGSNEKLFF. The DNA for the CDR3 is TGCAGTGCTAGAGATAAGGGGATGGGGTCTAATGAAAAACTGTTTTTT.

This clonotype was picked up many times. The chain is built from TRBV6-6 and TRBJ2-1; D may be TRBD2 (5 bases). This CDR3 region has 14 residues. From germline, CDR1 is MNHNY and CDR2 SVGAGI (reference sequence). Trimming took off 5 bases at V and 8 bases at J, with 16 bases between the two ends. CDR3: CASSVTQTSYEQFF. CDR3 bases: TGTGCCAGCAGTGTTACCCAAACTAGTTATGAGCAGTTCTTC.

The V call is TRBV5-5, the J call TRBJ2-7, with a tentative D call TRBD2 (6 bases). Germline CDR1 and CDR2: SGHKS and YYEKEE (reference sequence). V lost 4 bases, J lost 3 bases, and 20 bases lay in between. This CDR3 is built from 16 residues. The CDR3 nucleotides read TGTGCCAGCAGCCGGACCTCAGGCGGGGTGTTCTACGAGCAGTACTTC. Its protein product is CASSRTSGGVFYEQYF.